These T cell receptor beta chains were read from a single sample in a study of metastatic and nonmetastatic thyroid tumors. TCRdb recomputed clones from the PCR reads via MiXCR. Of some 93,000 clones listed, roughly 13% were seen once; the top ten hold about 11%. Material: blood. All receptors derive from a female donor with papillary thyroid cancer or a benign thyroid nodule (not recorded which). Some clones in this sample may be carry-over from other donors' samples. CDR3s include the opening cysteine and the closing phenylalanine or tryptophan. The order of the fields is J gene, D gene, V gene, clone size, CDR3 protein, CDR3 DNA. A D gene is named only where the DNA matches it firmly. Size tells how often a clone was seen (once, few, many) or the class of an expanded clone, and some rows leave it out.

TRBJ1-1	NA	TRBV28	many	CASSLAGPFHTEAFF	TGTGCCAGCAGTTTAGCAGGCCCCTTCCACACTGAAGCTTTCTTT
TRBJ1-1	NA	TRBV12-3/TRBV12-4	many	CASSMGTEAFF	TGTGCCAGCAGTATGGGCACTGAAGCTTTCTTT
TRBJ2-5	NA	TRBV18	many	CASSPLDSTGPQYF	TGTGCCAGCTCACCCCTTGACTCCACCGGGCCCCAGTACTTC
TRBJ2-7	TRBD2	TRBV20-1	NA	CSVRRSGNEQYF	TGCAGTGTCCGGAGGAGCGGGAACGAGCAGTACTTC
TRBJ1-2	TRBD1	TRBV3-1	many	CASSQSTGGIGGYTF	TGTGCCAGCAGCCAATCGACAGGGGGTATCGGTGGCTACACCTTT
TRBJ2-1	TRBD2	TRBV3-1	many	CASSQSGLGQFF	TGTGCCAGCAGCCAATCGGGACTAGGGCAGTTCTTC
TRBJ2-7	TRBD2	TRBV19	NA	CVSSSGTWVPYEQYF	TGTGTCAGTAGTAGCGGGACATGGGTTCCCTACGAGCAGTACTTC
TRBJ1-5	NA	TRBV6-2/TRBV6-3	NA	CASIPRVDSDQPQHF	TGTGCCAGCATCCCCAGGGTTGATTCTGATCAGCCCCAGCATTTT
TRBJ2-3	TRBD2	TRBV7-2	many	CASSVAGGPSDTQYF	TGTGCCAGCAGTGTAGCGGGAGGGCCCAGTGATACGCAGTATTTT
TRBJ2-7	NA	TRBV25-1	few	CASSDGVRDTYEQYF	TGTGCCAGCAGTGATGGAGTCCGGGACACCTACGAGCAGTACTTC
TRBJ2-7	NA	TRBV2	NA	CASITGYHEQYF	TGTGCCAGCATTACAGGGTACCACGAGCAGTACTTC
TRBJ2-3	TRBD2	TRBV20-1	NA	CSARALTSGVTDTQYF	TGCAGTGCTAGAGCCTTGACTAGCGGGGTCACAGATACGCAGTATTTT
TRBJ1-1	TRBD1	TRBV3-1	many	CASSQRTGGTEAFF	TGTGCCAGCAGCCAGCGAACAGGGGGCACTGAAGCTTTCTTT
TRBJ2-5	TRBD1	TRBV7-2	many	CASSLGGTGGIEETQYF	TGTGCCAGCAGCTTAGGGGGGACAGGGGGAATAGAAGAGACCCAGTACTTC
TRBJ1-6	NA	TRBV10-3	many	CAISESQTGSPLHF	TGTGCCATCAGTGAGTCCCAAACGGGGTCACCCCTCCACTTT
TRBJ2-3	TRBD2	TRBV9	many	CASSRTSGGDTDTQYF	TGTGCCAGCAGCCGGACTAGCGGGGGAGACACAGATACGCAGTATTTT
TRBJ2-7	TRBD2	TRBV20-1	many	CSARVRGASGRSEQYF	TGCAGTGCTAGAGTAAGAGGGGCTAGCGGGAGGAGCGAGCAGTACTTC
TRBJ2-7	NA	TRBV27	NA	CASSYEGSSYEQYF	TGTGCCAGCAGTTATGAGGGTTCCTCCTACGAGCAGTACTTC
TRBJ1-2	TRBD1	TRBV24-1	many	CATSEGTGPVDGYTF	TGTGCCACCAGTGAGGGGACAGGACCAGTAGATGGCTACACCTTC
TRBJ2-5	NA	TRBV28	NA	CVSSAVGLEGEETQYF	TGTGTCAGCAGTGCCGTTGGACTAGAGGGGGAAGAGACCCAGTACTTC
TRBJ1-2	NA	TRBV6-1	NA	CASIPPLGEHHYGYTF	TGTGCCAGCATCCCCCCGTTGGGGGAACATCACTATGGCTACACCTTC
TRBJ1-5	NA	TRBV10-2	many	CASSVTLNQPQHF	TGCGCCAGCAGTGTTACACTCAATCAGCCCCAGCATTTT
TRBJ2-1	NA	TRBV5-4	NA	CASIKGVGSYNEQFF	TGTGCCAGTATTAAGGGAGTCGGCTCCTACAATGAGCAGTTCTTC
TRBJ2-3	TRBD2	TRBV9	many	CASSADGTSAADTQYF	TGTGCCAGCAGCGCGGATGGGACTAGCGCCGCAGATACGCAGTATTTT
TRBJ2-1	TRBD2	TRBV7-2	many	CASSRTRGYNEQFF	TGTGCCAGCAGTAGGACTAGAGGCTACAATGAGCAGTTCTTC
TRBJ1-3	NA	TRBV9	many	CASSAGGLTTGNTIYF	TGTGCCAGCAGCGCCGGGGGACTGACTACTGGAAACACCATATATTTT